This T cell receptor (beta chain) was profiled in a study of blood T cell repertoires in COVID-19. Study-level information: COVID-19 samples collected from the United States, Italy and Spain covered acute and convalescent phases. T cells, B-cell-depleted T cells, or PBMCs supplied cDNA or gDNA.

Germline values: CDR1 KGHDR, CDR2 SFDVKD. This CDR3 has 13 amino acids. The V and J ends lost 5 bases and 8 bases respectively, with 12 bases between them. In the original analysis: Reference gene primers were amplified, and this amplification served to estimate nucleated cell counts. Produced via immunoSEQ multiplex PCR; TCRdb's table is partial and in-frame only. V and J calls plus clone size are reproduced from that table; the DNA served to infer D and trimming. Of around 99,000 clones detected, 80% appear once; the ten largest clones hold about 4.5%. Material for sequencing was peripheral blood. The TCR comes from a man between 70 and 80 years old with acute or convalescent COVID-19. The chain couples TRBV24-1 to TRBJ2-1, with D maybe TRBD2 (5 bases). The CDR3 DNA sequence: TGTGCCACCAGTGCGGAAGGGCGGGATGAGCAGTTCTTC. Residues: CATSAEGRDEQFF.